This T cell receptor (beta chain) was sequenced during a study of blood T cell repertoires in COVID-19 (dated by TCRdb to the early 2020s). For context, the study as a whole: The collaborator samples originated in the United States, Italy and Spain and spanned the acute and convalescent phases of COVID-19. The material from the prospective study consisted of cDNA or gDNA derived from T cells, B-cell-depleted T cells, or PBMCs. The dataset comprised deeply sampled blood TCRbeta repertoires from subjects exposed to, actively infected with, or recovered from COVID-19. A freely available public database, intended as a resource for researchers studying the immune response to SARS-CoV-2, is where the repertoires were released. Samples came from the ongoing ImmuneRACE study (first 160 participants) plus 1,254 subjects from 6 global collaborators. The sample metadata nearly always contained a de-identified subject ID, COVID-19 status, age in years and sex. Where available, HLA class I and class II types were taken from metadata supplied by the sample provider and were not determined by assay-based typing.

The immunoSEQ Assay, a bias-controlled multiplex PCR, was used to amplify TCRbeta CDR3 regions from genomic DNA. The study's own analysis went as follows. Within the assay, amplification of reference gene primers was used to estimate how many nucleated cells each sample contained. Sequence reads were collapsed and filtered to measure the absolute abundance of every unique TCRbeta CDR3 rearrangement. For each sample, productive Simpson clonality was calculated as the square root of Simpson's diversity index over productive rearrangements. TCRdb re-hosts the immuneACCESS table, in-frame sequences only. Its copies lack some clones; in the studies checked, an unresolved V gene accounts for under half of them, and the cause for the rest is not known. Clone size and the V and J calls come from that table; the DNA yielded D and trimming. This sample has 100,000 to 120,000 clones in its table, and around 90% of those were observed once. Jointly, the top ten make up 4% to 5.5% of the sample.

Comments on this clone: There is no known antigen for this receptor. Base-call qualities are not available, and no considerably larger clone is one nucleotide away.

From its cysteine to its phenylalanine, the CDR3 spans 14 amino acids. Of all the DNA, just the CDR3 is kept, 42 bases in frame from base 1. Trimming takes 8 bases off V and 4 bases off J; junction bases not matched to a gene: 9. Reading the germline V gene (reference sequence) gives CDR1 WNHNN and CDR2 SYGVQD. The full study reports these points: How much clinical and demographic metadata was included differed by source and by participant, and the metadata was provided uncurated.

The collaborating institutions used their own protocols to collect whole blood in K2EDTA tubes. For TCRbeta analysis, collaborator samples were shipped as frozen whole blood, as isolated PBMCs, or as DNA extracted from either sample type. The clonotype originates from a human donor in a cohort sampled during active COVID-19. The sample consisted of peripheral blood. The sequence joins TRBV10-1 to TRBJ2-5; the central 8 bases match TRBD1. Read as DNA, the sequence is TGCGCCAGCCAGGGGGCCGGGGTCGGAGAGACCCAGTACTTC. It translates as CASQGAGVGETQYF.